This T cell receptor (beta chain) was obtained from a study of PD-1 blockade in classical Hodgkin lymphoma. V was pared by 0 bases and J by 5 bases, with 8 bases between. This CDR3 is built from 14 residues. CDR1 LGHNA and CDR2 YNFKEQ come from the germline V gene. TCRdb's copy holds only in-frame clones and misses some; the assay was immunoSEQ multiplex PCR. The sample holds around 26,000 clones, under 95% seen once. Time point specified: newly diagnosed, previously untreated cHL patient sample. Researchers report purifying CD4+ T cells from thawed PBMCs by magnetic negative selection. This TCR derives from a human donor with classical Hodgkin lymphoma. Source material: CD4+ T cells from blood. The chain recombines TRBV4-2 with TRBJ2-4; TRBD1 might be the D (5 bases). CDR3 nucleotide sequence: TGTGCCAGCAGCCAAGAACAGGTCCAAAACATTCAGTACTTC. Protein: CASSQEQVQNIQYF.